This is a list of T cell receptor beta chains from one sample in a study of blood T cell repertoires in COVID-19. The protocol was immunoSEQ multiplex PCR, while the TCRdb copy is restricted to in-frame clones and leaves out a portion. The sample includes over 100,000 clones, 91% of them seen just once. Sample: peripheral blood. All receptors come from a man between 18 and 29 years old with acute or convalescent COVID-19. Each CDR3 is given with its conserved first and last residue. The D gene is left open where the match is weak. Clone size, where shown, is once, few, many, or a class for clones that have expanded.

TRBJ2-3	TRBV14	TRBD1	.	TGTGCCAGCAGCCAAGAGATTTCCAGGGGGCTTGATACGCAGTATTTT	CASSQEISRGLDTQYF
TRBJ2-3	TRBV3-1/TRBV3-2	TRBD2	.	TGTGCCAGCAGCCGCCGACTAGCGACTAGCACAGATACGCAGTATTTT	CASSRRLATSTDTQYF
TRBJ2-7	TRBV10-2	.	.	TGCGCCAGTGGTCGGGATGAGCAGTACTTC	CASGRDEQYF
TRBJ2-1	TRBV18	TRBD1	.	TGTGCCAGCTCACCTTCTAGGACAGGGGGCTATAGCGATGAGCAGTTCTTC	CASSPSRTGGYSDEQFF
TRBJ2-1	TRBV5-8	.	.	TGTGCCAGCAGCTTGAGGTGGGATAGGGGTGAGCAGTTCTTC	CASSLRWDRGEQFF
TRBJ1-2	TRBV5-1	TRBD1	.	TGCGCCAGCAGCTTTACGGGACAGTACTATGGCTACACCTTC	CASSFTGQYYGYTF
TRBJ1-6	TRBV7-2	.	.	TGTGCCAGCAGCTTCGGGGTCGGCAATTCACCCCTCCACTTT	CASSFGVGNSPLHF
TRBJ2-3	TRBV5-1	TRBD1	.	TGCGCCAGCAGCTCGCCATGGACAGGGAGCACAGATACGCAGTATTTT	CASSSPWTGSTDTQYF
TRBJ2-3	TRBV9	TRBD2	once	TGTGCCAGCAGCGTGAGAGCGGGGGGGCCCGATACGCAGTATTTT	CASSVRAGGPDTQYF
TRBJ1-2	TRBV27	.	.	TGTGCCAGCAGTTTAAGGGGCTACGATGGCTACACCTTC	CASSLRGYDGYTF
TRBJ1-5	TRBV10-1	.	.	TGCGCCAGCAGTGAGTCGAACCAGAACCAGCCCCAGCATTTT	CASSESNQNQPQHF
TRBJ2-1	TRBV12-5	.	.	TGTGCTAGTGGTTTGGTACAAGGGGGCTCCTACAATGAGCAGTTCTTC	CASGLVQGGSYNEQFF
TRBJ1-1	TRBV6-5	TRBD1	.	TGTGCCAACTCTCAGGGGGCGGGCACTGAAGCTTTCTTT	CANSQGAGTEAFF
TRBJ1-4	TRBV24-1	.	once	TGTGCCACCAGTGACGTCTTACAGGGCCTAATTAATGAAAAACTGTTTTTT	CATSDVLQGLINEKLFF
TRBJ2-1	TRBV5-4	TRBD1	.	TGTGCCAGCGGTCACGTACAGGGGAATGAGCAGTTCTTC	CASGHVQGNEQFF
TRBJ2-1	TRBV27	TRBD2	.	TGTGCCAGCAGTCCCCTAGCGGGAGGTCGGTACAATGAGCAGTTCTTC	CASSPLAGGRYNEQFF
TRBJ2-7	TRBV21-1	.	.	TGTGCCAGCAGCAAAGGGAGGGCCTTCTACGAGCAGTACTTC	CASSKGRAFYEQYF
TRBJ1-1	TRBV5-4	.	.	TGTGCCAGCAGCTTGGCGAGGGACACTGAAGCTTTCTTT	CASSLARDTEAFF
TRBJ1-5	TRBV18	.	.	TGTGCCAGCTCACCAGTGAGGGAGGATAGCAATCAGCCCCAGCATTTT	CASSPVREDSNQPQHF
TRBJ2-7	TRBV28	.	.	TGTGCCAGCAACGAGAGGACCTACGAGCAGTACTTC	CASNERTYEQYF
TRBJ1-1	TRBV10-3	TRBD1	once	TGTGCCATCAGTGAGCAGGGGGCTAACACTGAAGCTTTCTTT	CAISEQGANTEAFF
TRBJ1-6	TRBV19	.	.	TGTGCCAGTAGTATTAGGCAGGCTTCCTATAATTCACCCCTCCACTTT	CASSIRQASYNSPLHF
TRBJ1-3	TRBV29-1	.	.	TGCAGCGTCACTGCCGGGGGGAGAGCTGGAAACACCATATATTTT	CSVTAGGRAGNTIYF
TRBJ2-3	TRBV10-3	TRBD2	.	TGTGCCATCAGCACAATAGCGGGGAGCACAGATACGCAGTATTTT	CAISTIAGSTDTQYF
TRBJ1-6	TRBV19	TRBD1	few	TGTGCCAGTACTCTTGAGGACAGGGGCTGGTGTAATTCACCCCTCCACTTT	CASTLEDRGWCNSPLHF
TRBJ2-1	TRBV4-1	TRBD2	.	TGCGCCAGCAGCCAAGGTGGCGGGAGAACGGGTACCGTCTTC	CASSQGGGRTGTVF
TRBJ1-1	TRBV30	.	.	TGTGCCTGGAGCCCCCGGCTTGGAGCTGAAGCTTTCTTT	CAWSPRLGAEAFF
TRBJ1-6	TRBV5-5	TRBD1	.	TGTGCCAGCACTCCCGGGACAGGGAATTCACCCCTCCACTTT	CASTPGTGNSPLHF
TRBJ2-3	TRBV11-2	.	.	TGTGCCAGTAAGGGGCGAAACACAGATACGCAGTATTTT	CASKGRNTDTQYF
TRBJ1-6	TRBV3-1/TRBV3-2	TRBD1	.	TGTGCCAGCAGCCAGAGACAGGGCCTCTATAATTCACCCCTCCACTTT	CASSQRQGLYNSPLHF
TRBJ1-1	TRBV3-1/TRBV3-2	.	.	TGTGCCAGCAGCCGGGGCGACCTAGGGACTGAAGCTTTCTTT	CASSRGDLGTEAFF
TRBJ2-2	TRBV29-1	TRBD2	.	TGCAGCGTTGGTTCTAGCGGGAGAGCGTACACCGGGGAGCTGTTTTTT	CSVGSSGRAYTGELFF
TRBJ2-7	TRBV7-8	.	.	TGTGCCAGCAGCTTAACGACTCTCGAGCGGGCCTACTCCTACGAGCAGTACTTC	CASSLTTLERAYSYEQYF
TRBJ2-7	TRBV5-6	TRBD1	.	TGTGCCAGCAGCTCAGACAGGGGGGAATCCTACGAGCAGTACTTC	CASSSDRGESYEQYF
TRBJ2-2	TRBV5-1	TRBD2	few	TGCGCCAGCAGCTTGGATATAGCGGGGGCCACCGGGGAGCTGTTTTTT	CASSLDIAGATGELFF
TRBJ1-1	TRBV5-1	.	.	TGCGCCAGCAGCTTGACAGCGGGCAACACTGAAGCTTTCTTT	CASSLTAGNTEAFF
TRBJ2-7	TRBV12-5	TRBD1	.	TGTGCTAGTAAACCCGGGACAGGAACCTACGAGCAGTACTTC	CASKPGTGTYEQYF
TRBJ1-5	TRBV30	.	.	TGTGCCTGGAGTGTGGACAGTTACCAGCCCCAGCATTTT	CAWSVDSYQPQHF
TRBJ2-1	TRBV19	.	once	TGTGCCAGTAGTACTACACCCCCGGGACTCTCCTACAATGAGCAGTTCTTC	CASSTTPPGLSYNEQFF
TRBJ1-4	TRBV6-1	TRBD1	.	TGTGCCAGCAGTGAAACCCGGGACAGGAGGACGTATGAAAAACTGTTTTTT	CASSETRDRRTYEKLFF
TRBJ2-2	TRBV5-1	.	.	TGCGCCAGCAGCTTTGAAGGTGCCAGCGGAACCGGGGAGCTGTTTTTT	CASSFEGASGTGELFF
TRBJ1-6	TRBV3-1/TRBV3-2	.	.	TGTGCCAGCAGCCAAGCTGGGGGGAATAATTCACCCCTCCACTTT	CASSQAGGNNSPLHF